This is a list of T cell receptor beta chains from one sample in a study of CD8 T cells in Susac syndrome. TCRdb independently ran MiXCR on the immunoSEQ multiplex PCR reads; one entry per CDR3 protein. The sample contains approximately 160,000 distinct CDR3 sequences, about 96% of which appear only once. The sample comprised CD4+ T cells from PBMCs. All receptors derive from a human donor with Susac syndrome. Both conserved end residues are part of each CDR3. D genes are given only for firm matches. Size values are once, few and many counts, or a class for expanded clones, and some rows have none.

clone size	D gene	V gene	J gene	CDR3 DNA	CDR3 protein
-	-	TRBV20-1	TRBJ2-3	TGCAGTGCTAGTTTGGCCACAGATACGCAGTATTTT	CSASLATDTQYF
-	TRBD1	TRBV29-1	TRBJ2-7	TGCAGCGGCCTGGACAGGGGGTTCCCCTACGAGCAGTACTTC	CSGLDRGFPYEQYF
-	-	TRBV7-8	TRBJ2-7	TGTGCCAGCAGGCGAACTGAGGGGGAGCAGTACTTC	CASRRTEGEQYF
-	TRBD2	TRBV7-8	TRBJ2-3	TGTGCCAGCAGCTCACGAGCGGGATTAAGCACAGATACGCAGTATTTT	CASSSRAGLSTDTQYF
few	-	TRBV3-1	TRBJ1-5	TGTGCCAGCAGCCCGTCGGGGGACAATCAGCCCCAGCATTTT	CASSPSGDNQPQHF
-	TRBD1	TRBV25-1	TRBJ1-2	TGTGCCAGCAGTGAATGGGGGGACAGGGCGGCTGGCTACACCTTC	CASSEWGDRAAGYTF
-	-	TRBV28	TRBJ2-1	TGTGCCAGCAGTATGGTAGCTGATGAGCAGTTCTTC	CASSMVADEQFF
-	-	TRBV12-3/TRBV12-4	TRBJ2-7	TGTGCCAGCAAGAGTACTCGGGGTGCCTACGAGCAGTACTTC	CASKSTRGAYEQYF
-	-	TRBV2	TRBJ2-1	TGTGCCAGCTCAGTGGAGTTTGGCTCCTACAATGAGCAGTTCTTC	CASSVEFGSYNEQFF
-	TRBD2	TRBV4-3	TRBJ2-7	TGCGCCAGCAGCCAAGCGCGGGAGGGCTACGAGCAGTACTTC	CASSQAREGYEQYF
once	-	TRBV6-5	TRBJ1-5	TGTGCCAGCAGTTACCAGGAAAATCAGCCCCAGCATTTT	CASSYQENQPQHF
-	TRBD2	TRBV28	TRBJ2-4	TGTGCCAGCAGTCCATCTGGGGGGGGCAAAAACATTCAGTACTTC	CASSPSGGGKNIQYF
-	-	TRBV12-3/TRBV12-4	TRBJ1-2	TGTGCCAGCAGATCACAGGGTCGGTATGGCTACACCTTC	CASRSQGRYGYTF
-	-	TRBV5-1	TRBJ1-5	TGCGCCAGCAGCTTGGCCCCGCGATCCCGCAGGCAGCCCCAGCATTTT	CASSLAPRSRRQPQHF
-	TRBD2	TRBV20-1	TRBJ2-3	TGCAGTGCTAGAGGGACTAGCGAAACAGATACGCAGTATTTT	CSARGTSETDTQYF
-	-	TRBV6-5	TRBJ2-3	TGTGCCAGCAGTTGGCTAGCCAGAGACACAGATACGCAGTATTTT	CASSWLARDTDTQYF
-	TRBD2	TRBV5-1	TRBJ2-1	TGCGCCAGCAGCTTGAGGGCTAGCGGGGTTTACAATGAGCAGTTCTTC	CASSLRASGVYNEQFF